Sequencing of this TCR beta chain was carried out in a study of blood T cell repertoires in COVID-19. The wider study: Some COVID-19 samples were acute and others convalescent; all came from the United States, Italy and Spain.

The V and J ends lost 5 bases and 2 bases, in that order; junction bases with no gene match: 10. The CDR3 sequence is 16 residues long. The germline CDR1 and CDR2 sequences are MGHDK and SYGVNS. Individuals aged about 18 to 90 years were recruited from 24 US areas. Participant reports of clinical history set cohort assignment. Recovered status applied to Cohort 3 donors who had two consecutive negative PCRs. It also applied to those with clearance or with symptom resolution. Using immunoSEQ multiplex PCR, the repertoire was profiled, and TCRdb retains in-frame clones only, with some absent. The table includes approximately 390,000 clones, 87% detected once.

J is TRBJ2-5 and V is TRBV25-1, with 8 bases matching TRBD2. Sequences were obtained from PBMCs or T cells enriched from blood (not recorded which). This receptor was obtained from a woman aged 50 to 60 who had recovered from COVID-19. CDR3 bases: TGTGCCAGCAGTCTGGGTCTGATAGCGGGACAAGAGACCCAGTACTTC. It yields the protein CASSLGLIAGQETQYF.